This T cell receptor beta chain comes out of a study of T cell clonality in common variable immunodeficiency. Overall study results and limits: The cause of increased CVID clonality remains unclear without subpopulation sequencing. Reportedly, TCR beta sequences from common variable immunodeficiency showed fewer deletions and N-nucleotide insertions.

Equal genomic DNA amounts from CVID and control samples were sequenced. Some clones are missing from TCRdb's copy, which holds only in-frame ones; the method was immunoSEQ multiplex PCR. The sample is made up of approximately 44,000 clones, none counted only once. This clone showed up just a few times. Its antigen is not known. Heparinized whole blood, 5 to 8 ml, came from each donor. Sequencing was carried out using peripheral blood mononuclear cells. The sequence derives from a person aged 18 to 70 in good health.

The CDR3: CASSLGISSYEQYF. The CDR3 DNA, read in part, is TGCGCCAGCAGCTTGGGTATCAGCTCCTACGAG. V is TRBV5-1 and J is TRBJ2-7, with no clear D. The read gets to within 3 residues of the CDR3 end, and the germline J gene fills in the rest. CDR3 size: 14 residues. V gave up 0 bases and J gave up 0 bases, with 7 bases separating them. Germline CDR1 is SGHRS and CDR2 is YFSETQ.